One sample yielded the 26 T cell receptor beta chains listed below, sequenced in a study of CD8 T cells in ankylosing spondylitis. Study-level points and caveats: There was a TCR beta motif, made of eight highly homologous variants, that appeared characteristic of ankylosing spondylitis blood.

In TCRdb, the 5' RACE reads were re-called with MiXCR into one record per CDR3 protein. Of about 500,000 distinct CDR3 sequences listed, approximately 5% are singletons. Antigens for these TCRs are unknown. The sample taken for sequencing was blood, either unsorted or a sorted T cell fraction (not recorded which). Receptor source: a male donor with ankylosing spondylitis.

In its sample, this clonotype was seen many times. The chain links TRBV6-5 to TRBJ2-1; D is unclear. The germline gives CDR1 MNHEY, CDR2 SVGAGI. The CDR3 spans 14 residues. The germline V and J ends were trimmed by 2 bases and 7 bases, with 12 bases remaining between them. The CDR3 sequence: CASSYPGLINEQFF. The CDR3 DNA reads as TGTGCCAGCAGTTACCCTGGGTTAATTAATGAGCAGTTCTTC.

For this clonotype: Just one base apart from a much larger clone, this may be a read error. The chain uses TRBV6-1 and TRBJ1-1; 9 bases are shared with TRBD1. Germline V gene data show CDR1 as MNHNS and CDR2 as SASEGT. There are 13 residues in the CDR3. The CDR3 loop reads CASRDRGSSEASF. The DNA of the CDR3 is TGTGCCAGCAGAGACAGGGGGAGTTCTGAAGCTTCCTTT.

This clonotype was recorded many times. The rearrangement joins TRBV27 to TRBJ2-1, with D perhaps matching TRBD1 or TRBD2 (5 bases each). The germline V and J ends were trimmed by 7 bases and 7 bases, with 20 bases remaining between them. The length of the CDR3 is 15 residues. Germline V CDR1 and CDR2: MNHEY, SMNVEV (reference sequence). CDR3 residues: CASIVGPGTKNEQFF. The CDR3 bases are TGTGCCAGCATCGTAGGCCCAGGGACGAAGAATGAGCAGTTCTTC.

The sample holds many counts of this clonotype. This rearrangement joins TRBV11-2 to TRBJ2-3; D is unresolved. The CDR3 is 17 amino acids. Looked up from germline, CDR1 is SGHAT and CDR2 is FQNNGV. Trimming stripped 2 bases from V and 5 bases from J, with 20 bases between. CDR3 sequence reads: CASSLFRANNKVDTQYF. The CDR3, as DNA: TGTGCCAGCAGCTTATTCCGGGCGAACAATAAAGTAGATACGCAGTATTTT.

In this sample, this clonotype turned up many times. The chain employs TRBV6-5 and TRBJ2-5; tentatively, D is TRBD1 (6 bases). This CDR3 region has 14 residues. Trimming pared 0 bases from V and 5 bases from J, leaving 10 bases between. Germline CDR1 is MNHEY and CDR2 is SVGAGI. The chain's CDR3 is CASSYSQGLETQYF. The CDR3 DNA reads TGTGCCAGCAGTTACTCGCAGGGGCTGGAGACCCAGTACTTC.

In this sample, this clonotype turned up many times. J is TRBJ1-6 and V is TRBV6-1; perhaps TRBD1 as D (5 bases). Per the germline V gene, CDR1 is MNHNS and CDR2 is SASEGT. The CDR3 runs to 14 residues. V was cut by 7 bases and J by 10 bases, with 17 bases left in between. The CDR3 loop is CASTKRGGESPLHF. The CDR3 coding sequence is TGTGCCAGCACCAAGAGGGGAGGAGAATCACCCCTCCACTTT.

This clonotype was observed many times. V and J are TRBV7-9 and TRBJ1-2; a possible D gene is TRBD1 (5 bases). CDR3 length equals 13 residues. Trimming stripped 7 bases from V and 8 bases from J, with 17 bases between. Germline V gene sequence: CDR1 SEHNR, CDR2 FQNEAQ (reference sequence). Written as DNA, the CDR3 is TGTGCCAGCACCATCGCAGTGGGGCCCGGCTACACCTTC. Encoded protein: CASTIAVGPGYTF. Complete variable domain (other parts from reference TRBV7-9 and TRBJ1-2): DTGVSQNPRHKITKRGQNVTFRCDPISEHNRLYWYRQTLGQGPEFLTYFQNEAQLEKSRLLSDRFSAERPKGSFSTLEIQRTEQGDSAMYLCASTIAVGPGYTFGSGTRLTVV.

This clonotype was counted at least ten times. J is TRBJ2-1 and V is TRBV21-1. TRBV21-1 is a listed pseudogene. This CDR3 comprises 15 residues. The CDR3 is CASSLLHTTDNEQFF. The CDR3 DNA is TGTGCCAGCAGCCTTTTGCACACCACTGACAATGAGCAGTTCTTC.

J is TRBJ1-1 and V is TRBV28; perhaps TRBD1 as D (6 bases). The CDR3 spans 17 residues. In germline, CDR1 is MDHEN, CDR2 SYDVKM. Trimming took 3 bases from V and 1 from J, leaving 18 bases between them. CDR3 nucleotides: TGTGCCAGCAGTTTCTTGGGACACCGGGGAGCGAACACTGAAGCTTTCTTT. This sequence encodes CASSFLGHRGANTEAFF.

Ten or more counts support this clonotype. The chain employs TRBV28 and TRBJ1-3; D might be TRBD1 (6 bases). The CDR3 totals 14 residues. Germline CDR1 reads MDHEN; CDR2 reads SYDVKM. Trimming removed 3 bases at V and 3 bases at J, with 9 bases between. The CDR3 protein is CASSFGGLGNTIYF. The CDR3 DNA reads TGTGCCAGCAGTTTTGGGGGGCTTGGAAACACCATATATTTT.

This clonotype has ten or more counts. This sequence joins TRBV30 and TRBJ1-1; unclear D gene. V gave up 5 bases and J gave up 1 base, with 5 bases separating them. Germline CDR1 GTSNPN, CDR2 SVGIG (reference sequence). The CDR3 has 11 amino acids. The CDR3 sequence: CAWYKNTEAFF. In nucleotides, the CDR3 is TGTGCCTGGTACAAGAACACTGAAGCTTTCTTT.

This clonotype was detected ten times or more. This chain joins TRBV18 and TRBJ2-7; no clear D gene. CDR3 length equals 14 residues. Germline V lookup: CDR1 KGHSH, CDR2 LQKENI. Between the trimmed V and J ends, which lost 3 bases and 4 bases, there was a span of 13 bases. CDR3 nucleotides: TGTGCCAGCTCACCGGAACTGGAGCAGTACGAGCAGTACTTC. Translated: CASSPELEQYEQYF.

This clonotype has ten or more counts. The chain uses TRBV10-3 and TRBJ2-3; TRBD1 agrees at 10 bases. This CDR3 is built from 16 residues. Trimming took 4 bases from V and 0 from J; bases not matched to a gene: 4. Germline lookup yields CDR1 ENHRY and CDR2 SYGVKD. CDR3 coding DNA: TGTGCCATCAGTGGGGGGACAGGGGCGAGCACAGATACGCAGTATTTT. It encodes CAISGGTGASTDTQYF.

This clonotype was detected ten times or more. The rearrangement links TRBV5-1 to TRBJ2-2, with TRBD2 as a possible D gene (6 bases). Germline-derived CDR1 and CDR2 are SGHRS and YFSETQ. V was cut by 3 bases and J by 5 bases, with 17 bases left in between. The CDR3 runs 16 residues. CDR3 protein: CASSSPRLGSTGELFF. The CDR3 DNA follows: TGCGCCAGCAGCTCCCCGAGACTAGGCTCAACCGGGGAGCTGTTTTTT.

This clonotype was detected ten times or more. The CDR3 is CSVQGRGREKLFF. CDR3 in DNA: TGCAGCGTACAAGGGAGGGGCCGGGAAAAACTGTTTTTT. The rearrangement uses TRBV29-1 and TRBJ1-4, with D tentatively TRBD1 (5 bases). Germline-derived CDR1 and CDR2 are SQVTM and ANQGSEA. The CDR3 length is 13 residues. V dropped 6 bases and J dropped 8 bases, with 16 bases sitting between them.

This clonotype was seen repeatedly, ten times or more. Written as DNA, the CDR3 is TGTGCCACCAGCAGAGAAGTCGGCGACAGGGGGGCTTTCTTT. The encoded protein is CATSREVGDRGAFF. J is TRBJ1-1 and V is TRBV15; 9 bases map to TRBD1. Germline assignment: CDR1 LNHNV and CDR2 YYDKDF (reference sequence). There are 14 residues in the CDR3. V lost 0 bases to trimming and J lost 11 bases; unmatched junction nucleotides: 7.

This clonotype was counted ten times or more. The rearrangement joins TRBV5-1 to TRBJ2-1; D unclear. The V and J ends lost 5 bases and 0 bases respectively, with 6 bases between them. Germline values: CDR1 SGHRS, CDR2 YFSETQ. This CDR3 has 13 amino acids. Here the CDR3 reads CASRPSSYNEQFF. The CDR3 coding sequence is TGCGCCAGCAGACCTAGCTCCTACAATGAGCAGTTCTTC.

This clonotype was counted between two and nine times. The chain links TRBV29-1 to TRBJ2-1; possibly TRBD1 for D (6 bases). The V end was cut by 0 bases, the J end by 4 bases, with 13 bases between. This CDR3 region has 15 residues. Germline lookup yields CDR1 SQVTM and CDR2 ANQGSEA. CDR3 protein: CSVEEPGAGYNEQFF. CDR3 bases: TGCAGCGTTGAAGAACCAGGGGCCGGTTACAATGAGCAGTTCTTC.

This clonotype showed up many times. The chain uses TRBV2 and TRBJ1-2; D may be TRBD1 (6 bases). Trimming took off 5 bases at V and 4 bases at J, with 11 bases between the two ends. Germline values: CDR1 SNHLY, CDR2 FYNNEI. The CDR3 contains 13 residues. This CDR3 reads CASSQTGFYGYTF. CDR3 bases: TGTGCCAGCAGTCAGACAGGCTTCTATGGCTACACCTTC.

This clonotype came up many times. The V gene is TRBV28, the J gene TRBJ1-4; the match to TRBD1 covers 7 bases. V was clipped by 5 bases and J by 4 bases; unmatched bases: 7. The CDR3 loop spans 15 amino acids. Germline values: CDR1 MDHEN, CDR2 SYDVKM. This chain's CDR3 is CASSPTGNLNEKLFF. The CDR3, as DNA: TGTGCCAGCAGTCCGACAGGGAATCTTAATGAAAAACTGTTTTTT.

This clonotype was seen many times. The V gene is TRBV29-1, the J gene TRBJ1-4; TRBD1 is a possible D gene (6 bases). CDR3 length: 14 amino acids. CDR1 and CDR2 (germline): SQVTM, ANQGSEA. V lost 7 bases and J 5 bases, leaving 17 bases between the germline ends. The CDR3 region is CSASRTATNEKLFF. Here the CDR3 DNA reads TGCAGCGCCTCAAGGACAGCTACGAATGAAAAACTGTTTTTT.

The sample holds many counts of this clonotype. The V gene is TRBV28, the J gene TRBJ2-7, with 7 positions matching TRBD1. V trimming: 4 bases; J trimming: 2 bases; junction bases outside the gene matches: 2. Germline V CDR1 and CDR2: MDHEN, SYDVKM. This CDR3 comprises 13 residues. The CDR3 reads CASSWQGAYEQYF. CDR3 DNA: TGTGCCAGCAGTTGGCAGGGGGCCTACGAGCAGTACTTC. The full variable domain, in which reference TRBV28 and TRBJ2-7 provide the parts outside the CDR3, is DVKVTQSSRYLVKRTGEKVFLECVQDMDHENMFWYRQDPGLGLRLIYFSYDVKMKEKGDIPEGYSVSREKKERFSLILESASTNQTSMYLCASSWQGAYEQYFGPGTRLTVT.

This clonotype showed up many times. The V and J genes are TRBV7-2 and TRBJ2-7; TRBD1 agrees at 9 bases. The trim removed 1 base at V and 3 bases at J, leaving 10 bases unmatched. This CDR3 region has 17 residues. CDR1 is SGHTA, CDR2 FQGNSA, per germline. CDR3 in amino acids: CASSLVRGQGPGYEQYF. CDR3 nucleotides: TGTGCCAGCAGCTTAGTTCGTGGACAGGGGCCCGGCTACGAGCAGTACTTC. Full variable domain (missing parts from reference TRBV7-2 and TRBJ2-7): GAGVSQSPSNKVTEKGKDVELRCDPISGHTALYWYRQSLGQGLEFLIYFQGNSAPDKSGLPSDRFSAERTGGSVSTLTIQRTQQEDSAVYLCASSLVRGQGPGYEQYFGPGTRLTVT.

This clonotype was counted at least ten times. The V call is TRBV4-3, the J call TRBJ2-1; no clear D. V gave up 0 bases and J gave up 5 bases, with 11 bases separating them. The V gene's germline CDR1 is LGHNA and CDR2 YSLEER. The CDR3 runs 15 residues. This CDR3 is CASSQDAPSHNEQFF. The DNA of the CDR3 is TGCGCCAGCAGCCAAGATGCCCCCTCTCACAATGAGCAGTTCTTC.

This clonotype was counted many times. This rearrangement joins TRBV29-1 to TRBJ1-1; the D is unclear. The CDR3 is 13 amino acids. V lost 7 bases, J lost 5 bases, and 17 bases lay in between. Germline V gives CDR1 SQVTM, CDR2 ANQGSEA. CDR3 protein: CSAGWPGRTEAFF. DNA of the CDR3: TGCAGCGCTGGGTGGCCCGGGAGGACTGAAGCTTTCTTT.

In this sample, this clonotype turned up many times. The chain links TRBV5-1 to TRBJ2-5; D is possibly TRBD2 (6 bases). The CDR3 extends over 16 amino acids. Germline V gives CDR1 SGHRS, CDR2 YFSETQ. V gave up 0 bases and J gave up 1 base, with 13 bases separating them. CDR3 loop: CASSLGARGSQETQYF. For the CDR3, the DNA is TGCGCCAGCAGCTTGGGAGCGCGGGGATCCCAAGAGACCCAGTACTTC.